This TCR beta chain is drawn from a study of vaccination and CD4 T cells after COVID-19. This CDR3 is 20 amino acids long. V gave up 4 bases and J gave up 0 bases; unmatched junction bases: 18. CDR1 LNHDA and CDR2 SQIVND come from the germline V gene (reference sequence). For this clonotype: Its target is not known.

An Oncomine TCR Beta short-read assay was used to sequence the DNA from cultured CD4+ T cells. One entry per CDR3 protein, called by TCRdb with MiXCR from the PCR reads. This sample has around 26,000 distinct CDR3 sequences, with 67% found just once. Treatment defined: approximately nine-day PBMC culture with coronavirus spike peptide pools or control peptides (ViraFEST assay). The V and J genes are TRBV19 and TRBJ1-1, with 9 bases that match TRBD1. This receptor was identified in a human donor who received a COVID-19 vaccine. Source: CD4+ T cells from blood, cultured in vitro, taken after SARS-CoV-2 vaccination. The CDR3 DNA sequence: TGTGCCAGTAGTACCGGACAGGGGTACCAGTTTGGGTTAATGAACACTGAAGCTTTCTTT. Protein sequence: CASSTGQGYQFGLMNTEAFF.